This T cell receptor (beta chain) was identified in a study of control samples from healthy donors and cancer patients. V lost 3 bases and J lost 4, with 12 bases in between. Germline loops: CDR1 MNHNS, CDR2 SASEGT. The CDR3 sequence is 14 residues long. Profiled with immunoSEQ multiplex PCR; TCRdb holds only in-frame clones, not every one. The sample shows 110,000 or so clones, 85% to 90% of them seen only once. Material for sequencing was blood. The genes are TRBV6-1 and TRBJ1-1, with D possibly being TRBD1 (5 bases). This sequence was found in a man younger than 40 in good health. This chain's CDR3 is CASSDLGGGTEAFF. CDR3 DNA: TGTGCCAGCAGTGATCTTGGGGGGGGCACTGAAGCTTTCTTT.